Listed here are 27 T cell receptor beta chains from one sample, sequenced in a study of spatial heterogeneity in lung cancer. Study conclusions and caveats: The number of expanded tumor alpha and beta chains correlated with mutation number.

The time point here: sample taken at primary tumor resection. No cognate antigen is known for these TCRs. MiXCR, applied by TCRdb to the 5' RACE reads, yields one record per CDR3 protein. The table records thousands of distinct CDR3 sequences, approximately 8.3% of them present only once. This specimen was lung tumor tissue, taken at surgery. The source is a male donor with early-stage non-small cell lung cancer.

This clonotype is judged medium-sized. The rearrangement uses TRBV28 and TRBJ1-1, with 7 bases lining up with TRBD1. Germline values: CDR1 MDHEN, CDR2 SYDVKM. The CDR3 runs to 17 residues. V lost 6 bases to trimming and J lost 1 base; unmatched junction nucleotides: 14. The CDR3 loop is CASSPRQGGLGNTEAFF. CDR3 DNA: TGTGCCAGCAGCCCTAGACAGGGAGGGTTGGGGAACACTGAAGCTTTCTTT.

Judged by abundance, this clonotype is medium-sized. The rearrangement uses TRBV3-1 and TRBJ2-1, with TRBD2 matching over 7 bases. Per germline, CDR1 LGHDT and CDR2 YNNKEL (reference sequence). This CDR3 has 17 amino acids. V gave up 0 bases and J gave up 0 bases; unmatched junction bases: 5. The CDR3 DNA follows: TGTGCCAGCAGCCAAGAAGGACTAGTCCCCTCCTACAATGAGCAGTTCTTC. Residues: CASSQEGLVPSYNEQFF.

Relative to its sample, this clonotype is medium-sized (0.01 to 0.1%). This chain joins TRBV5-1 and TRBJ1-5; 7 nucleotides agree with TRBD1. Trimming took 3 bases from V and 2 from J; bases not matched to a gene: 2. This CDR3 comprises 14 residues. Germline-derived CDR1 and CDR2 are SGHRS and YFSETQ. CDR3 DNA: TGCGCCAGCAGCTCCGGGACAGGCAATCAGCCCCAGCATTTT. Translated, it gives CASSSGTGNQPQHF.

This clonotype rates as medium-sized. The chain couples TRBV20-1 to TRBJ2-7; maybe TRBD2 (7 bases). The germline V and J ends were trimmed by 3 bases and 3 bases, with 15 bases remaining between them. The V gene's germline CDR1 is DFQATT and CDR2 SNEGSKA (reference sequence). This CDR3 comprises 14 residues. CDR3 DNA: TGCAGTGCTAGGAGGGGGGGTTTGATCTACGAGCAGTACTTC. Translation: CSARRGGLIYEQYF.

This clonotype has at least ten counts. The CDR3 sequence: CASSAQVMMGTTGELFF. CDR3 nucleotide sequence: TGTGCCAGCAGCGCCCAAGTCATGATGGGAACCACCGGGGAGCTGTTTTTT. The rearrangement links TRBV7-9 to TRBJ2-2; D gene unclear. The V gene's germline CDR1 is SEHNR and CDR2 FQNEAQ (reference sequence). Trimming removed 5 bases at V and 4 bases at J, with 20 bases between. This CDR3 has 17 residues.

This clonotype has ten or more counts. V gene TRBV6-2 or TRBV6-3 combines with J gene TRBJ2-4, with 7 bases identical to TRBD2. Germline values: CDR1 MNHEY, CDR2 SVGEGT. CDR3 length: 15 amino acids. Losses at the gene ends were 4 bases for V and 6 bases for J; bases not matched to a gene: 9. The CDR3 sequence is CASSFAGVAVNIQYF. The CDR3 coding sequence is TGTGCCAGCAGTTTCGCGGGAGTCGCAGTAAACATTCAGTACTTC.

By share of the sample, this clonotype is medium-sized. The V and J genes are TRBV20-1 and TRBJ2-7; TRBD1 matches 8 bases. V was clipped by 2 bases and J by 5 bases; unmatched bases: 14. This CDR3 is 16 amino acids long. CDR1 DFQATT and CDR2 SNEGSKA come from the germline V gene (reference sequence). Here the CDR3 DNA reads TGCAGTGCTAGATCCCATCGGTACGGACAGGGCCACGAGCAGTACTTC. Its translation is CSARSHRYGQGHEQYF.

This clonotype qualifies as medium-sized. The V gene is TRBV19, the J gene TRBJ2-1; D might be TRBD1 (5 bases). V lost 4 bases, J lost 10 bases, and 8 bases lay in between. The CDR3 covers 11 residues. Germline CDR1 reads LNHDA; CDR2 reads SQIVND (reference sequence). The CDR3 region is CASSTGKEQFF. The CDR3 nucleotides read TGTGCCAGTAGTACAGGGAAGGAGCAGTTCTTC.

This clonotype is judged medium-sized. This chain connects TRBV20-1 to TRBJ2-3, with D maybe TRBD2 (6 bases). There are 15 residues in the CDR3. In germline, CDR1 is DFQATT, CDR2 SNEGSKA (reference sequence). V was pared by 6 bases and J by 4 bases, with 20 bases between. The CDR3 spells CSARMGTSTADTQYF. The CDR3 DNA sequence: TGCAGTGCGAGGATGGGTACTAGCACGGCAGATACGCAGTATTTT.

In its sample, this clonotype is medium-sized. V and J are TRBV14 and TRBJ2-5; D gene unclear. The CDR3 covers 15 residues. V was cut by 2 bases and J by 5 bases, with 15 bases left in between. Germline V CDR1 and CDR2: SGHDN, FVKESK. CDR3 region: CASSQWHRAGETQYF. DNA for the CDR3: TGTGCCAGCAGCCAATGGCATAGGGCCGGGGAGACCCAGTACTTC.

This clonotype was observed many times. This chain joins TRBV27 and TRBJ2-5; perhaps TRBD1 as D (6 bases). V was pared by 8 bases and J by 6 bases, with 22 bases between. Germline V gene lookup returns CDR1 MNHEY and CDR2 SMNVEV (reference sequence). CDR3 size: 15 residues. The CDR3 DNA reads TGTGCCAGCCGCTCCACCCCAGCCAGGGGAAAGACCCAGTACTTC. Translating gives CASRSTPARGKTQYF.

By its share, this clonotype is medium-sized. The chain links TRBV7-9 to TRBJ2-1; D might be TRBD1 (5 bases). The germline V and J ends were trimmed by 5 bases and 2 bases, with 19 bases remaining between them. Germline CDR1 SEHNR, CDR2 FQNEAQ (reference sequence). The CDR3 contains 17 residues. CDR3 amino acids: CASSPPPRVSPYNEQFF. For the CDR3, the DNA is TGTGCCAGCAGCCCACCTCCCAGGGTTTCTCCCTACAATGAGCAGTTCTTC. Complete variable domain (other parts from reference TRBV7-9 and TRBJ2-1): DTGVSQNPRHKITKRGQNVTFRCDPISEHNRLYWYRQTLGQGPEFLTYFQNEAQLEKSRLLSDRFSAERPKGSFSTLEIQRTEQGDSAMYLCASSPPPRVSPYNEQFFGPGTRLTVL.

This clonotype is medium-sized within its sample. The CDR3 DNA reads TGCAGTGCTAGTGCTCACGAGATCTACAATGAGCAGTTCTTC. It is translated as CSASAHEIYNEQFF. This chain joins TRBV20-1 and TRBJ2-1; D uncertain. The V gene's germline CDR1 is DFQATT and CDR2 SNEGSKA (reference sequence). The CDR3 is 14 residues long. V was clipped by 3 bases and J by 3 bases, with 12 bases between them.

This clonotype rates as medium-sized (0.01 to 0.1%). V and J are TRBV7-8 and TRBJ2-1, with unresolved D. This CDR3 has 18 residues. The V end was cut by 1 base, the J end by 0 bases, with 16 bases between. The germline V gene encodes CDR1 SGHVS and CDR2 FQNEAQ. The CDR3 bases are TGTGCCAGCAGCTTAGGATACAAAGGCGGACGCTCCTACAATGAGCAGTTCTTC. Translating it yields CASSLGYKGGRSYNEQFF.

The table lists this clonotype with many counts. The chain recombines TRBV5-5 with TRBJ2-1; D may match TRBD1 or TRBD2 (5 bases each). V lost 3 bases and J 8 bases, leaving 12 bases between the germline ends. The germline CDR1 and CDR2 sequences are SGHKS and YYEKEE (reference sequence). CDR3 length equals 13 residues. The CDR3 here is CASSWERGYEQFF. The CDR3 DNA sequence: TGTGCCAGCAGCTGGGAGAGGGGATATGAGCAGTTCTTC.

The rearrangement links TRBV14 to TRBJ1-6, with TRBD1 as a possible D gene (5 bases). Germline V gene data show CDR1 as SGHDN and CDR2 as FVKESK. Deletions cut 1 base from V and 3 bases from J, with 7 bases between. There are 15 residues in the CDR3. CDR3 sequence (DNA): TGTGCCAGCAGCCAAGGACAGCGCTATAATTCACCCCTCCACTTT. The encoded protein is CASSQGQRYNSPLHF.

This clonotype came up once. The V call is TRBV15, the J call TRBJ2-1; TRBD2 aligns across 7 bases. With V trimmed by 0 bases and J by 10 bases, 6 bases remained unmatched. This CDR3 is built from 14 residues. The V gene's germline CDR1 is LNHNV and CDR2 YYDKDF (reference sequence). The CDR3 nucleotides are TGTGCCACCAGCAGAGATCGAAGAGCGGGAGAGCAGTTCTTC. This translates into CATSRDRRAGEQFF.

In this sample, this clonotype turned up once. The chain employs TRBV20-1 and TRBJ2-3; 12 positions agree with TRBD2. The CDR3 is made up of 17 amino acids. In germline, CDR1 is DFQATT, CDR2 SNEGSKA (reference sequence). The junction had 14 bases not matched to a gene; V was cut back by 6 bases and J by 4 bases. DNA for the CDR3: TGCAGTGCCCACTCCCGGACTAGCGGGACCACGTCAGATACGCAGTATTTT. Protein: CSAHSRTSGTTSDTQYF.

Relative to its sample, this clonotype is medium-sized (0.01 to 0.1%). The V gene is TRBV4-1, the J gene TRBJ2-5, with 15 bases lining up with TRBD2. CDR1 MGHRA and CDR2 YSYEKL come from the germline V gene. The CDR3 spans 21 residues. The V and J ends lost 4 bases and 1 base, in that order; junction bases with no gene match: 16. The CDR3 nucleotides read TGCGCCAGCAGCCGTTTACGGACTAGCGGGAGGGCCAGGGAGATCCAAGAGACCCAGTACTTC. The encoded protein is CASSRLRTSGRAREIQETQYF.

This clonotype was recorded at least ten times. The chain couples TRBV20-1 to TRBJ2-5; maybe TRBD1 (6 bases). CDR3 size: 15 residues. V was clipped by 6 bases and J by 4 bases, with 21 bases between them. Looked up from germline, CDR1 is DFQATT and CDR2 is SNEGSKA (reference sequence). This chain's CDR3 is CSAEAPQGIRETQYF. Written as DNA, the CDR3 is TGCAGTGCCGAGGCCCCACAGGGAATCCGAGAGACCCAGTACTTC.

This clonotype has at least ten counts. This chain uses TRBV7-8 with TRBJ2-2; the D gene is possibly TRBD2 (6 bases). The V gene's germline CDR1 is SGHVS and CDR2 FQNEAQ. The CDR3 covers 14 residues. Trimming cost V 6 bases and J 7 bases, with 15 bases left between them. The CDR3 bases are TGTGCCAGCAGAGGAGGAGGGAGGCACGGGGAGCTGTTTTTT. This translates into CASRGGGRHGELFF.

In regard to this clonotype: A read error may be the cause here, since a much bigger clone is one base away. V gene TRBV5-1 combines with J gene TRBJ1-2; D ambiguous. This CDR3 has 13 amino acids. Germline-derived CDR1 and CDR2 are SGHRS and YFSETQ. This chain's CDR3 is CAGSLDSRRGYTF. DNA for the CDR3: TGCGCCGGCAGCTTGGATTCCCGGCGGGGCTACACCTTC. Filled out from reference TRBV5-1 and TRBJ1-2, the complete variable domain reads KAGVTQTPRYLIKTRGQQVTLSCSPISGHRSVSWYQQTPGQGLQFLFEYFSETQRNKGNFPGRFSGRQFSNSRSEMNVSTLELGDSALYLCAGSLDSRRGYTFGSGTRLTVV.

This clonotype was seen ten or more times. This chain's CDR3 is CSAWGLAVGSNEQFF. In DNA, the CDR3 is TGCAGTGCTTGGGGACTAGCGGTAGGGAGCAATGAGCAGTTCTTC. The V and J genes are TRBV20-1 and TRBJ2-1; TRBD2 matches 11 bases. CDR1 is DFQATT and CDR2 is SNEGSKA in the germline V gene (reference sequence). The CDR3 totals 15 residues. V trimming: 5 bases; J trimming: 6 bases; junction bases outside the gene matches: 9.

V gene TRBV20-1 combines with J gene TRBJ2-1; TRBD2 aligns across 10 bases. The ends lost 2 bases at V and 5 bases at J; junction bases unmatched: 6. Germline V gene data show CDR1 as DFQATT and CDR2 as SNEGSKA (reference sequence). The CDR3 length is 15 residues. CDR3 loop: CSARQLAGTNNEQFF. In DNA form, the CDR3 reads TGCAGTGCTAGACAACTAGCGGGGACGAACAATGAGCAGTTCTTC.

In this sample, this clonotype turned up a few times. V is TRBV18 and J is TRBJ2-6; D remains ambiguous. CDR3 length equals 15 residues. V was trimmed by 3 bases and J by 0 bases, leaving 6 bases between them. CDR1 and CDR2 (germline): KGHSH, LQKENI. This CDR3 reads CASSPGISGANVLTF. CDR3 bases: TGTGCCAGCTCACCTGGCATCTCTGGGGCCAACGTCCTGACTTTC.

In its sample, this clonotype ranks as medium-sized. The chain uses TRBV19 and TRBJ2-6, with D unresolved. Trimming shortened V by 6 bases and J by 0 bases, and 3 bases separated the two germline ends. The CDR3 has 13 residues. Germline CDR1 LNHDA, CDR2 SQIVND (reference sequence). In nucleotides, the CDR3 is TGTGCCAGTAGGAACTCTGGGGCCAACGTCCTGACTTTC. This translates into CASRNSGANVLTF.

This clonotype appeared many times. This sequence joins TRBV7-2 and TRBJ2-2; D may match TRBD1 or TRBD2 (6 bases each). The CDR3 runs to 16 residues. Germline-derived CDR1 and CDR2 are SGHTA and FQGNSA. The V end was cut by 4 bases, the J end by 0 bases, with 12 bases between. In DNA, the CDR3 is TGTGCCAGCAGCTCCCGTAGGGGGGCGAACACCGGGGAGCTGTTTTTT. It encodes CASSSRRGANTGELFF.